Below are 20 T cell receptor beta chains sequenced from a single sample in a study of regulatory T cells in long-lasting Graves disease. The authors built TCR beta libraries using iRepertoire HTBI primers and Arm-PCR of CDR3 regions. From the multiplex PCR reads, TCRdb called clonotypes with MiXCR, one entry per CDR3 protein. This sample has over 650,000 distinct CDR3 sequences; 25% to 35% occur once, and the top ten carry 35% to 55%. Time point of the sample: persistent/refractory GD, antithyroid drugs over 5 years with positive TRAb. Construction of the TCR library relied on RNA isolated from PBMCs. Sample: peripheral blood mononuclear cells (PBMCs), taken when the disease was refractory, from a patient treated with antithyroid drugs. The receptors were gathered from a female donor with Graves disease.

At least ten counts were recorded for this clonotype. V and J are TRBV6-1 and TRBJ1-1; D may be TRBD1 (6 bases). The CDR3 has 15 residues. Trimming cost V 5 bases and J 5 bases, with 18 bases left between them. Germline-derived CDR1 and CDR2 are MNHNS and SASEGT. The CDR3 reads CASSPPGTRGTEAFF. In DNA, the CDR3 is TGTGCCAGCAGTCCTCCCGGGACAAGGGGAACTGAAGCTTTCTTT.

This clonotype was picked up one time. This chain links TRBV2 with TRBJ2-2, with 9 bases fitting TRBD2. This CDR3 contains 15 residues. With V trimmed by 4 bases and J by 6 bases, 6 bases remained unmatched. Germline CDR1 is SNHLY and CDR2 is FYNNEI. Here the CDR3 reads CASSVAGAGSGELFF. Written as DNA, the CDR3 is TGTGCCAGCAGTGTAGCGGGAGCGGGTTCCGGGGAGCTGTTTTTT.

The rearrangement links TRBV10-3 to TRBJ1-2; D perhaps matches TRBD1 (5 bases). This CDR3 contains 14 residues. The V end lost 7 bases, the J end lost 7 bases, and 19 bases lay between the germline ends. Germline V gene lookup returns CDR1 ENHRY and CDR2 SYGVKD. The CDR3, as DNA: TGTGCCATCAATGATGGGGCAGGAGACCCTGGCTACACCTTC. Protein product: CAINDGAGDPGYTF.

This clonotype occurred many times. This chain uses TRBV6-5 with TRBJ1-2, with a weak D call TRBD1 (5 bases). The CDR3 runs to 16 residues. V was clipped by 2 bases and J by 0 bases, with 13 bases between them. CDR1 and CDR2 from the germline V gene are MNHEY and SVGAGI. CDR3 sequence reads: CASSYRRGHPNYGYTF. DNA for the CDR3: TGTGCCAGCAGTTACAGGAGGGGTCACCCTAACTATGGCTACACCTTC.

V is TRBV10-1 and J is TRBJ2-5, with 8 bases fitting TRBD2. The length of the CDR3 is 13 residues. Germline V CDR1 and CDR2: WNHNN, SYGVQD (reference sequence). Unmatched junction bases numbered 6, after V lost 7 bases and J lost 5 bases. The CDR3 DNA reads as TGCGCCAGCAACAGCGGGAGTGGTGAGACCCAGTACTTC. It yields the protein CASNSGSGETQYF.

The V call is TRBV30, the J call TRBJ1-5; possible D gene TRBD1, 5 bases. This CDR3 is built from 15 residues. Trimming pared 2 bases from V and 3 bases from J, leaving 14 bases between. Germline assignment: CDR1 GTSNPN and CDR2 SVGIG (reference sequence). The CDR3 DNA follows: TGTGCCTGGAGTAGGGGAGACAGAATCAATCAGCCCCAGCATTTT. Translation: CAWSRGDRINQPQHF.

This clonotype was seen at least ten times. The chain employs TRBV6-1 and TRBJ1-1; possibly TRBD1 for D (5 bases). The CDR3 is made up of 14 amino acids. CDR1 and CDR2 from the germline V gene are MNHNS and SASEGT. V was pared by 3 bases and J by 1 base, with 9 bases between. The CDR3 DNA follows: TGTGCCAGCAGTGAGGGGGGGAGGAACACTGAAGCTTTCTTT. This sequence encodes CASSEGGRNTEAFF.

V is TRBV11-2 and J is TRBJ2-2; D gene ambiguous. CDR3 size: 16 residues. Germline V gene lookup returns CDR1 SGHAT and CDR2 FQNNGV. Trimming removed 1 base from V and 2 bases from J, with 11 bases in between. The CDR3 nucleotides are TGTGCCAGCAGCTTAGTTTTGCGGTATAACACCGGGGAGCTGTTTTTT. The encoded protein is CASSLVLRYNTGELFF.

This sequence joins TRBV18 and TRBJ2-5, with D maybe TRBD2 (6 bases). V lost 5 bases to trimming and J lost 4 bases, with 20 bases between them. Per the germline V gene, CDR1 is KGHSH and CDR2 is LQKENI. The CDR3 runs to 16 residues. The CDR3 DNA is TGTGCCAGCTCAGTCCAACAGCCGGGAGTGGGAGAGACCCAGTACTTC. Amino acids: CASSVQQPGVGETQYF.

V is TRBV30 and J is TRBJ2-7; 8 nucleotides line up with TRBD2. Germline V CDR1 and CDR2: GTSNPN, SVGIG (reference sequence). The J segment lost 2 bases and the V segment lost 0 bases, leaving 9 bases of the junction unmatched. The CDR3 extends over 16 amino acids. The CDR3 loop is CAWSVPGGREAYEQYF. The CDR3 region has the DNA TGTGCCTGGAGTGTACCGGGGGGGCGGGAAGCCTACGAGCAGTACTTC. Variable domain in full (rest from reference TRBV30 and TRBJ2-7): SQTIHQWPATLVQPVGSPLSLECTVEGTSNPNLYWYRQAAGRGLQLLFYSVGIGQISSEVPQNLSASRPQDRQFILSSKKLLLSDSGFYLCAWSVPGGREAYEQYFGPGTRLTVT.

This clonotype occurred a few times. This chain joins TRBV6-1 and TRBJ1-1; D gene ambiguous. The CDR3 extends over 11 amino acids. V gave up 6 bases and J gave up 3 bases, with 5 bases separating them. Germline V CDR1 and CDR2: MNHNS, SASEGT. The CDR3 loop is CASRDHTEAFF. Here the CDR3 DNA reads TGTGCCAGCAGGGATCACACTGAAGCTTTCTTT.

This clonotype was recorded many times. CDR3 residues: CASGLGGGLNTEAFF. In DNA, the CDR3 is TGTGCCAGCGGCCTTGGCGGGGGATTGAACACTGAAGCTTTCTTT. The chain carries TRBV6-1 and TRBJ1-1; possible D gene TRBD1, 5 bases. V was shortened by 8 bases and J by 0 bases, with 16 bases between the two germline ends. The CDR3 has 15 amino acids. Germline CDR1 MNHNS, CDR2 SASEGT.

CDR3 DNA sequence: TGCAGTGCTCCCGACAGGCGGATCAATCAGCCCCAGCATTTT. Protein: CSAPDRRINQPQHF. This chain links TRBV20-1 with TRBJ1-5; D is possibly TRBD1 (6 bases). This CDR3 has 14 amino acids. Between the trimmed V and J ends, which lost 5 bases and 3 bases, there was a span of 14 bases. Germline V gene data show CDR1 as DFQATT and CDR2 as SNEGSKA (reference sequence).

The sample holds a few counts of this clonotype. CDR3 region: CASRMGGLIEAFF. In DNA form, the CDR3 reads TGTGCCAGCAGAATGGGGGGATTGATTGAAGCTTTCTTT. The J gene is TRBJ1-1, the V gene TRBV6-1; the D gene is possibly TRBD1 (5 bases). The CDR3 runs to 13 residues. V dropped 6 bases and J dropped 7 bases, with 15 bases sitting between them. Per germline, CDR1 MNHNS and CDR2 SASEGT.

Ten or more counts support this clonotype. The rearrangement joins TRBV27 to TRBJ1-2; TRBD1 might be the D (6 bases). Trimming left V 8 bases short and J 4 bases short, with 20 bases between. The germline V gene has CDR1 MNHEY and CDR2 SMNVEV (reference sequence). This CDR3 has 15 amino acids. The CDR3 region has the DNA TGTGCCAGCTCCACCACCTTGGCAGGGGTCTATGGCTACACCTTC. Its translation: CASSTTLAGVYGYTF.

A few counts support this clonotype. The J gene is TRBJ1-6, the V gene TRBV3-1; 7 nucleotides agree with TRBD1. CDR1 is LGHDT and CDR2 is YNNKEL in the germline V gene (reference sequence). The CDR3 is made up of 17 amino acids. V was clipped by 3 bases and J by 6 bases; unmatched bases: 11. This chain's CDR3 is CASSHPRDSIFNSPLHF. Here the CDR3 DNA reads TGTGCCAGCAGCCATCCCCGGGACAGCATTTTTAATTCACCCCTCCACTTT.

The rearrangement links TRBV30 to TRBJ2-7; D not resolved. V was shortened by 0 bases and J by 5 bases, with 11 bases between the two germline ends. The CDR3 spans 13 residues. In germline, CDR1 is GTSNPN, CDR2 SVGIG (reference sequence). The CDR3 DNA reads TGTGCCTGGAGTGTGGCAACGTGGGACGAGCAGTACTTC. Translating gives CAWSVATWDEQYF.

Ten or more counts support this clonotype. The chain combines TRBV12-3 or TRBV12-4 with TRBJ2-5; no definite D call. This CDR3 is 11 amino acids long. V lost 6 bases, J lost 1 base, and 3 bases lay in between. This CDR3 reads CASSTQETQYF. The CDR3 DNA sequence: TGTGCCAGCAGCACCCAAGAGACCCAGTACTTC.

The chain combines TRBV6-1 with TRBJ2-2; maybe TRBD1 (6 bases). CDR1 and CDR2 from the germline V gene are MNHNS and SASEGT. This CDR3 has 14 residues. V lost 5 bases to trimming and J lost 4 bases, with 11 bases between them. The CDR3 loop reads CASSLQGSTGELFF. CDR3 bases: TGTGCCAGCAGTCTACAGGGTAGCACCGGGGAGCTGTTTTTT.

This clonotype showed up just a few times. The gene calls are TRBV6-1 and TRBJ1-2; 7 nucleotides agree with TRBD1. V gave up 7 bases and J gave up 8 bases; unmatched junction bases: 7. The CDR3 runs 12 residues. Germline V gene sequence: CDR1 MNHNS, CDR2 SASEGT. In nucleotides, the CDR3 is TGTGCCAGCAAGAGGCCGGGACAGGGCTACACCTTC. Its translation is CASKRPGQGYTF.